Below, one T cell receptor beta chain is given with its context. This record comes from a study of blood T cell repertoires in COVID-19. Profiled with immunoSEQ multiplex PCR; TCRdb holds only in-frame clones, not every one. The table has around 210,000 clones, around 88% seen once. Input material: peripheral blood. The clonotype originates from a man younger than 30 with active or convalescent COVID-19.

The CDR3 region is CATYDRSTDTQYF. The CDR3 DNA is TGTGCCACCTATGACAGAAGCACAGATACGCAGTATTTT. The V call is TRBV6-5, the J call TRBJ2-3; a possible D gene is TRBD1 (5 bases). The CDR3 spans 13 residues. The germline CDR1 and CDR2 sequences are MNHEY and SVGAGI. V dropped 10 bases and J dropped 0 bases, with 11 bases sitting between them.